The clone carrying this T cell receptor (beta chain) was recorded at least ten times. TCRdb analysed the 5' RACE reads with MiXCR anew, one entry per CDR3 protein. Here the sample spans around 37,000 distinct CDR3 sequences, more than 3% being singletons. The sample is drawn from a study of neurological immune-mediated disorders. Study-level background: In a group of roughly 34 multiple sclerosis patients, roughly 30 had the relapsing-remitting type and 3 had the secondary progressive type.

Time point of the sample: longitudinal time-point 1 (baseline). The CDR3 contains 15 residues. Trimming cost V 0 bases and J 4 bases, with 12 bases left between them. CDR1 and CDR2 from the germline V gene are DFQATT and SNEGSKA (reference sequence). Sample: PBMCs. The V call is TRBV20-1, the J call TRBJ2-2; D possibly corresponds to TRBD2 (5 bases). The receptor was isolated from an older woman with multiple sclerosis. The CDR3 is CSARDGPAGTGELFF. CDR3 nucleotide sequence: TGCAGTGCTAGAGATGGGCCCGCGGGCACCGGGGAGCTGTTTTTT.